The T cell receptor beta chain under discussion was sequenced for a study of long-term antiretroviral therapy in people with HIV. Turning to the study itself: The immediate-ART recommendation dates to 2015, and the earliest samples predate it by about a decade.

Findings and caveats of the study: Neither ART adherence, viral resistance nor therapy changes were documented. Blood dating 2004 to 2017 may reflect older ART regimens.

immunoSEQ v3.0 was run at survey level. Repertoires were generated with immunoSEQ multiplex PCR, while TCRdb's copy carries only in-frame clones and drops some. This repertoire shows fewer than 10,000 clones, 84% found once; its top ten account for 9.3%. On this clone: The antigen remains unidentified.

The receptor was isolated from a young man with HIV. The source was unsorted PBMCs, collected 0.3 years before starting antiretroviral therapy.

CDR3 sequence reads: CASSYRRNRGEQFF. The CDR3, as DNA: TGTGCCAGCAGTTACCGACGTAATAGGGGTGAGCAGTTCTTC. The J gene is TRBJ2-1, the V gene TRBV6-5; the D gene is possibly TRBD1 (5 bases). Germline CDR1 MNHEY, CDR2 SVGAGI. The CDR3 has 14 residues. V gave up 2 bases and J gave up 9 bases, with 14 bases separating them.